The 18 T cell receptor beta chains below come from one sample, sequenced in a study of cytomegalovirus exposure and HLA in healthy donors (dated by TCRdb to the late 2010s). Library creation used the immunoSEQ multiplex PCR assay. The multiplex PCR relied on a mix of 60 forward primers for TCR Vbeta segments and 13 reverse primers for TCR Jbeta segments. The source is immuneACCESS, and TCRdb retained only in-frame sequences with V and J called. Part of the clones is not carried over; for the studies checked, unresolved V genes explain less than half of this, and the remainder is unexplained. The table for this sample lists approximately 130,000 clones; over 60% of them were counted only once. The ten largest clones add up to about 5.8% of the sample. The sample was PBMCs. The receptors originated from a young man in good health and CMV-seropositive.

There are a few counts of this clone. The J gene is TRBJ2-5, the V gene TRBV2, with 10 bases that match TRBD1. V gave up 9 bases and J gave up 3 bases; unmatched junction bases: 7. The CDR3 runs to 14 residues. CDR1 is SNHLY and CDR2 is FYNNEI in the germline V gene. The CDR3 DNA is TGTGCCAGATCGGGACAGGGGAGTGAAGAGACCCAGTACTTC. This encodes CARSGQGSEETQYF. The full variable domain, completed using reference TRBV2 and TRBJ2-5, is EPEVTQTPSHQVTQMGQEVILRCVPISNHLYFYWYRQILGQKVEFLVSFYNNEISEKSEIFDDQFSVERPDGSNFTLKIRSTKLEDSAMYFCARSGQGSEETQYFGPGTRLLVL.

The CDR3 DNA sequence: TGTGCCAGCAGTTTATCCCCGTACACTGAAGCTTTCTTT. It specifies CASSLSPYTEAFF. The genes are TRBV27 and TRBJ1-1; D gene uncertain. The germline V gene encodes CDR1 MNHEY and CDR2 SMNVEV (reference sequence). The V end was cut by 0 bases, the J end by 3 bases, with 5 bases between. The length of the CDR3 is 13 residues.

The chain recombines TRBV5-5 with TRBJ1-5; TRBD1 aligns across 8 bases. After removal of 3 bases from V and 7 bases from J, the junction contained 6 bases not matched to a gene. Per the germline V gene, CDR1 is SGHKS and CDR2 is YYEKEE (reference sequence). This CDR3 has 14 residues. CDR3 DNA sequence: TGTGCCAGCAGCTCAGGACAGGGCGAGCAGCCCCAGCATTTT. It codes for CASSSGQGEQPQHF.

The sample holds one count of this clone. V and J are TRBV5-1 and TRBJ1-6, with D tentatively TRBD1 (5 bases). CDR3 length: 13 residues. With 4 bases removed from V and 6 bases from J, the gap between germline ends came to 8 bases. In germline, CDR1 is SGHRS, CDR2 YFSETQ. CDR3 loop: CASSRTTNSPLHF. CDR3 sequence (DNA): TGCGCCAGCAGCCGGACAACTAATTCACCCCTCCACTTT.

This sequence joins TRBV27 and TRBJ1-5, with 7 bases that match TRBD1. The CDR3 runs to 14 residues. Germline CDR1 and CDR2: MNHEY and SMNVEV (reference sequence). V was pared by 3 bases and J by 5 bases, with 4 bases of the junction left unmatched. In nucleotides, the CDR3 is TGTGCCAGCAGTTTTGGACAGGCTGATCAGCCCCAGCATTTT. Residues: CASSFGQADQPQHF.

The J gene is TRBJ2-7, the V gene TRBV10-3; TRBD1 agrees at 7 bases. V trimming: 5 bases; J trimming: 5 bases; junction bases outside the gene matches: 12. Germline V lookup: CDR1 ENHRY, CDR2 SYGVKD. The CDR3 contains 15 residues. In nucleotides, the CDR3 is TGTGCCATCAGTCATAACACAGGGGCCCCTAACGAGCAGTACTTC. This gives the protein CAISHNTGAPNEQYF.

This clone was detected only a few times. The rearrangement joins TRBV5-1 to TRBJ2-1, with 12 nucleotides matching TRBD1. This CDR3 is 15 amino acids long. In germline, CDR1 is SGHRS, CDR2 YFSETQ. V was clipped by 1 base and J by 9 bases; unmatched bases: 5. The CDR3, as DNA: TGCGCCAGCAGCTTGCGGGACAGGGGGCAGGCTGAGCAGTTCTTC. Residues: CASSLRDRGQAEQFF.

The chain recombines TRBV4-1 with TRBJ2-1, with 10 bases aligning to TRBD2. This CDR3 contains 16 residues. The V segment lost 3 bases and the J segment 5 bases; nucleotides outside the gene matches: 7. In germline, CDR1 is MGHRA, CDR2 YSYEKL. The DNA of the CDR3 is TGCGCCAGCAGCCATAAGGGCGGGACTAGCGACAATGAGCAGTTCTTC. Translated, it gives CASSHKGGTSDNEQFF.

The chain carries TRBV5-6 and TRBJ1-2, with 8 bases matching TRBD1. CDR3 size: 16 residues. J was trimmed by 6 bases and V by 0 bases; bases with no gene match: 10. Germline V lookup: CDR1 SGHDT, CDR2 YYEEEE. The CDR3 region is CASSLAPGRGLNGYTF. The CDR3 DNA follows: TGTGCCAGCAGCTTGGCCCCAGGCAGGGGGCTCAATGGCTACACCTTC. Filled out from reference TRBV5-6 and TRBJ1-2, the complete variable domain reads DAGVTQSPTHLIKTRGQQVTLRCSPKSGHDTVSWYQQALGQGPQFIFQYYEEEERQRGNFPDRFSGHQFPNYSSELNVNALLLGDSALYLCASSLAPGRGLNGYTFGSGTRLTVV.

There are a few counts of this clone. The V gene is TRBV5-6, the J gene TRBJ1-1; the match to TRBD1 covers 8 bases. The trim removed 4 bases at V and 7 bases at J, leaving 9 bases unmatched. This CDR3 has 14 amino acids. Germline values: CDR1 SGHDT, CDR2 YYEEEE. The CDR3 sequence is CASSGLAGQGEAFF. The CDR3, as DNA: TGTGCCAGCAGCGGGTTAGCAGGACAGGGTGAAGCTTTCTTT.

The rearrangement links TRBV9 to TRBJ2-3, with D uncertain. The V gene lost 6 bases and the J gene lost 2 bases, with 22 bases spanning the gap. The CDR3 loop spans 17 amino acids. Germline CDR1 is SGDLS and CDR2 is YYNGEE. CDR3 region: CASTLSQLAGPTDTQYF. Here the CDR3 DNA reads TGTGCCAGCACCCTCTCCCAATTAGCCGGCCCCACAGATACGCAGTATTTT.

This chain connects TRBV6-1 to TRBJ2-5, with 10 bases lining up with TRBD1. Trimming cost V 6 bases and J 5 bases; bases outside gene matches: 9. Germline V gives CDR1 MNHNS, CDR2 SASEGT. The CDR3 totals 15 residues. The CDR3, as DNA: TGTGCCAGCAGCCTGAGGACAGGGGGATGGGAGACCCAGTACTTC. This translates into CASSLRTGGWETQYF.

The chain has TRBV5-1 and TRBJ2-2; TRBD1 agrees at 11 bases. Germline CDR1 SGHRS, CDR2 YFSETQ. V was clipped by 4 bases and J by 2 bases; unmatched bases: 4. There are 16 residues in the CDR3. The CDR3 reads CASSADRGLNTGELFF. The CDR3 DNA sequence: TGCGCCAGCAGCGCGGACAGGGGGCTTAACACCGGGGAGCTGTTTTTT.

The chain carries TRBV14 and TRBJ1-1; possibly TRBD1 for D (6 bases). Trimming took 0 bases from V and 3 from J, leaving 17 bases between them. The CDR3 is 17 residues long. Germline V gives CDR1 SGHDN, CDR2 FVKESK. CDR3 in DNA: TGTGCCAGCAGCCAAGATCAGGGGACATTTTTCTACACTGAAGCTTTCTTT. It is translated as CASSQDQGTFFYTEAFF. Full variable domain (missing parts from reference TRBV14 and TRBJ1-1): EAGVTQFPSHSVIEKGQTVTLRCDPISGHDNLYWYRRVMGKEIKFLLHFVKESKQDESGMPNNRFLAERTGGTYSTLKVQPAELEDSGVYFCASSQDQGTFFYTEAFFGQGTRLTVV.

This rearrangement joins TRBV19 to TRBJ1-1; D might be TRBD1 (6 bases). V lost 9 bases to trimming and J lost 4 bases, with 15 bases between them. This CDR3 region has 13 residues. Germline lookup yields CDR1 LNHDA and CDR2 SQIVND (reference sequence). Written as DNA, the CDR3 is TGTGCCAGCCAACAGGGCGCGACCACTGAAGCTTTCTTT. This translates into CASQQGATTEAFF.

The chain has TRBV27 and TRBJ1-1; D gene unclear. The germline V and J ends were trimmed by 2 bases and 5 bases, with 9 bases remaining between them. This CDR3 is 13 amino acids long. Germline CDR1 is MNHEY and CDR2 is SMNVEV (reference sequence). For the CDR3, the DNA is TGTGCCAGCAGTTTAAACCTAAAGACTGAAGCTTTCTTT. Amino acid sequence: CASSLNLKTEAFF.

The J gene is TRBJ1-1, the V gene TRBV5-1; D possibly corresponds to TRBD1 (5 bases). The CDR3 extends over 15 amino acids. CDR1 and CDR2 from the germline V gene are SGHRS and YFSETQ. The V end was cut by 0 bases, the J end by 4 bases, with 13 bases between. CDR3 amino acids: CASSLGATVPTEAFF. The CDR3 DNA is TGCGCCAGCAGCTTGGGCGCGACAGTCCCCACTGAAGCTTTCTTT.

The chain carries TRBV5-6 and TRBJ2-7; D uncertain. Deletions cut 2 bases from V and 3 bases from J, with 6 bases between. This CDR3 is 12 amino acids long. CDR1 is SGHDT, CDR2 YYEEEE, per germline. The CDR3 nucleotides are TGTGCCAGCAGCTTAGACTTCTACGAGCAGTACTTC. Its translation is CASSLDFYEQYF.